Many counts were recorded for the clone carrying this TCR beta chain. The sample is drawn from a study of glioma-infiltrating T cells. CDR1 is MNHEY, CDR2 SMNVEV, per germline (reference sequence). The germline V and J ends were trimmed by 3 bases and 2 bases, with 14 bases remaining between them. CDR3 length: 16 residues. TCR alpha and beta CDR3 regions were amplified from RNA using iRepertoire nested multiplex PCR. TCRdb processed the multiplex PCR reads anew with MiXCR; each CDR3 protein has one entry. The sample has about 130,000 distinct CDR3 sequences, roughly a quarter seen once. The rearrangement links TRBV27 to TRBJ1-5; no clear D gene. This receptor was identified in a human donor with low-grade glioma or glioblastoma, undergoing nonglioma brain surgery, or in good health (not recorded which). The material sequenced was glioma tissue, nonneoplastic brain tissue, or PBMCs (not recorded which). The CDR3 nucleotides read TGTGCCAGCAGTTTCCCTGTCCCGAACCGCAATCAGCCCCAGCATTTT. Encoded protein: CASSFPVPNRNQPQHF.